This record covers a single T cell receptor (beta chain). From germline, CDR1 is LNHDA and CDR2 SQIVND (reference sequence). The V and J ends lost 7 bases and 8 bases respectively, with 20 bases between them. The CDR3 runs to 14 residues. The data stem from a study of OX40 agonist ivuxolimab in advanced cancers. Here immunoSEQ multiplex PCR was the method, and the copy in TCRdb shows in-frame clones only, minus some. Of more than 95,000 clones detected, under 95% appear once; the ten largest clones hold under 0.85%. V and J are TRBV19 and TRBJ1-2; maybe TRBD1 (5 bases). This receptor was identified in an adult with an advanced solid tumor such as melanoma, head and neck, liver or kidney cancer. This sample comprised CD4+ or CD8+ T cells sorted from blood, obtained in a trial of the OX40 agonist ivuxolimab. This chain's CDR3 is CASTGGTPRSGYTF. CDR3 DNA sequence: TGTGCCAGTACCGGCGGGACCCCGAGAAGCGGCTACACCTTC.